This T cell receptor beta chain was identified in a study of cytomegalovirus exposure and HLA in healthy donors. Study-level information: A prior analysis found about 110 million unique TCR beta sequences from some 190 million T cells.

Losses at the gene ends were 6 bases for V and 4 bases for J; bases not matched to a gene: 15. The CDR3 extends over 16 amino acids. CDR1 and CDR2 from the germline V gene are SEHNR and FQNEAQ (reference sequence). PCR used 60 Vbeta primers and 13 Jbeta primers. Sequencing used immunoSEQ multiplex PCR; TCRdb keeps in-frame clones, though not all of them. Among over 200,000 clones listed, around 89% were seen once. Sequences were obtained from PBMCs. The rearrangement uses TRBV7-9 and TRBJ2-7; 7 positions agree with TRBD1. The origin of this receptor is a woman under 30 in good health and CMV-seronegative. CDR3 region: CASSTPTGTAIYEQYF. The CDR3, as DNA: TGTGCCAGCAGTACCCCGACCGGGACAGCAATATACGAGCAGTACTTC. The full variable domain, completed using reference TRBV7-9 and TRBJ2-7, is DTGVSQNPRHKITKRGQNVTFRCDPISEHNRLYWYRQTLGQGPEFLTYFQNEAQLEKSRLLSDRFSAERPKGSFSTLEIQRTEQGDSAMYLCASSTPTGTAIYEQYFGPGTRLTVT.